A single sample gave rise to the 14 T cell receptor beta chains below, sequenced in a study of CD4+ T cells in melanoma. Using immunoSEQ multiplex PCR, the repertoire was profiled, and TCRdb retains in-frame clones only, with some absent. The sample carries roughly 11,000 clones, about 70% recorded once. Sequencing input: cells from a culture (not recorded whether cultured in vitro). Receptor source: a human donor with melanoma.

A few counts support this clone. The V gene is TRBV7-9, the J gene TRBJ1-2; TRBD1 aligns across 7 bases. V lost 5 bases to trimming and J lost 5 bases; unmatched junction nucleotides: 5. CDR3 length: 13 residues. Germline V lookup: CDR1 SEHNR, CDR2 FQNEAQ (reference sequence). The CDR3: CASSPGTEYGYTF. The CDR3 DNA is TGTGCCAGCAGCCCTGGGACAGAATATGGCTACACCTTC.

The genes are TRBV10-2 and TRBJ2-2; D ambiguous. This CDR3 has 13 residues. V lost 8 bases, J lost 4 bases, and 11 bases lay in between. Germline CDR1 and CDR2: WSHSY and SAAADI. The CDR3 loop is CASRGASTGELFF. In nucleotides, the CDR3 is TGCGCCAGCCGCGGAGCGAGCACCGGGGAGCTGTTTTTT.

A few counts support this clone. The rearrangement joins TRBV6-5 to TRBJ1-2, with D possibly TRBD1 on 5 matching bases. There are 14 residues in the CDR3. Germline lookup yields CDR1 MNHEY and CDR2 SVGAGI. Trimming shortened V by 4 bases and J by 2 bases, and 11 bases separated the two germline ends. The CDR3: CASSSGTPNYGYTF. Written as DNA, the CDR3 is TGTGCCAGCAGTTCCGGGACGCCAAACTATGGCTACACCTTC.

Here the CDR3 reads CASSLLGGAYEQYF. The CDR3 DNA reads as TGTGCCAGCAGCTTACTTGGGGGGGCCTACGAGCAGTACTTC. The gene calls are TRBV7-9 and TRBJ2-7; TRBD2 matches at 7 bases. CDR3 length equals 14 residues. Germline V gene data show CDR1 as SEHNR and CDR2 as FQNEAQ (reference sequence). V was pared by 2 bases and J by 2 bases, with 3 bases of the junction left unmatched.

The CDR3 sequence: CASSEGDPGYGYTF. The CDR3 bases are TGCGCCAGCAGTGAGGGGGACCCGGGCTATGGCTACACCTTC. The chain recombines TRBV10-1 with TRBJ1-2, with D possibly being TRBD1 (5 bases). The ends were cut back, 2 bases at V and 4 bases at J, with 11 bases in the middle. Germline V CDR1 and CDR2: WNHNN, SYGVQD (reference sequence). This CDR3 spans 14 amino acids.

The rearrangement links TRBV11-2 to TRBJ1-2, with unresolved D. V lost 3 bases and J 4 bases, leaving 9 bases between the germline ends. CDR1 is SGHAT, CDR2 FQNNGV, per germline. The CDR3 has 13 amino acids. The CDR3 DNA reads as TGTGCCAGCAGCTTCCGGGAGAGCTATGGCTACACCTTC. This sequence encodes CASSFRESYGYTF.

This clone came up a few times. The chain combines TRBV27 with TRBJ2-7; TRBD1 aligns across 7 bases. Germline V gene sequence: CDR1 MNHEY, CDR2 SMNVEV (reference sequence). The CDR3 loop spans 15 amino acids. V trimming: 6 bases; J trimming: 2 bases; junction bases outside the gene matches: 10. CDR3 coding DNA: TGTGCCAGCAGCCTCGGACAGGCTATCCCCTACGAGCAGTACTTC. Its translation is CASSLGQAIPYEQYF.

This clone turned up a few times. The chain is built from TRBV19 and TRBJ2-7; the D is unclear. CDR1 and CDR2 from the germline V gene are LNHDA and SQIVND (reference sequence). Trimming took 3 bases from V and 7 from J, leaving 13 bases between them. The CDR3 loop spans 13 amino acids. Written as DNA, the CDR3 is TGTGCCAGTAGTATTTACGGTCAAGGGGAGCAGTACTTC. This codes for CASSIYGQGEQYF.

The chain combines TRBV5-3 with TRBJ2-7; D may match TRBD1 or TRBD2 (5 bases each). TRBV5-3 counts as an open reading frame of uncertain function. V was clipped by 3 bases and J by 1 base, with 17 bases between them. The CDR3 totals 16 residues. The CDR3 DNA follows: TGTGCCAGAAGCTCCGAAGGGACGAGGGCTTCCTACGAGCAGTACTTC. Translating gives CARSSEGTRASYEQYF.

The table lists this clone with a few counts. The chain has TRBV2 and TRBJ2-4; no clear D. The CDR3 runs 15 residues. Germline V gene data show CDR1 as SNHLY and CDR2 as FYNNEI. Between the trimmed V and J ends, which lost 2 bases and 2 bases, there was a span of 10 bases. In DNA form, the CDR3 reads TGTGCCAGCAGTGAAAAGTGGGTTACCAAAAACATTCAGTACTTC. Translation: CASSEKWVTKNIQYF.

CDR3 DNA sequence: TGTGCCAGCAGCTTATGGGGGGGCTCGAACACTGAAGCTTTCTTT. Its protein is CASSLWGGSNTEAFF. The chain uses TRBV7-8 and TRBJ1-1; weak D call: TRBD1 (6 bases). With 2 bases removed from V and 1 base from J, the gap between germline ends came to 11 bases. Per the germline V gene, CDR1 is SGHVS and CDR2 is FQNEAQ. The CDR3 spans 15 residues. The full variable domain, with the rest looked up from reference TRBV7-8 and TRBJ1-1, is GAGVSQSPRYKVAKRGQDVALRCDPISGHVSLFWYQQALGQGPEFLTYFQNEAQLDKSGLPSDRFFAERPEGSVSTLKIQRTQQEDSAVYLCASSLWGGSNTEAFFGQGTRLTVV.

The chain recombines TRBV10-3 with TRBJ2-1; 9 positions match TRBD2. The CDR3 runs 14 residues. Germline CDR1 reads ENHRY; CDR2 reads SYGVKD. The V gene end was trimmed by 4 bases and the J gene end by 5 bases; junction bases not matched to a gene: 3. The CDR3 DNA reads as TGTGCCATCAGTGCCAGCGGGGGGCACAATGAGCAGTTCTTC. This gives the protein CAISASGGHNEQFF.

The V and J genes are TRBV25-1 and TRBJ1-3, with unresolved D. V lost 4 bases, J lost 1 base, and 11 bases lay in between. CDR1 and CDR2 (germline): MGHDK, SYGVNS. The CDR3 loop spans 15 amino acids. DNA for the CDR3: TGTGCCAGCAGTGGGCACCAGAAGTCTGGAAACACCATATATTTT. Amino acid sequence: CASSGHQKSGNTIYF.

The rearrangement uses TRBV11-2 and TRBJ1-3; D not certain. Between the trimmed V and J ends, which lost 5 bases and 4 bases, there was a span of 6 bases. CDR3 size: 12 residues. Germline V lookup: CDR1 SGHAT, CDR2 FQNNGV. The DNA for the CDR3 is TGTGCCAGCAGCAATACAGGAAACACCATATATTTT. This sequence encodes CASSNTGNTIYF.